These 11 T cell receptor beta chains were all obtained from the same sample, sequenced in a study of immune evolution from preneoplasia to lung adenocarcinoma (dated by TCRdb to the early 2020s). The receptor library was made with the immunoSEQ multiplex PCR assay. What TCRdb holds here is the immuneACCESS table cut down to in-frame rearrangements. Part of the clones is not present; checked against another copy, under half of the missing clones reflect an unresolved V gene, and the others are unexplained. In this sample the table shows fewer than 6,000 clones, 80% to 85% of which occur a single time. About 14% of the sample comes from the top ten. The sample was FFPE normal lung tissue adjacent to the tumor. Every receptor here comes from a person aged 45-69 years with lung adenocarcinoma.

The chain recombines TRBV11-2 with TRBJ2-6; TRBD1 matches at 7 bases. In germline, CDR1 is SGHAT, CDR2 FQNNGV. Unmatched junction bases numbered 4, after V lost 4 bases and J lost 1 base. The CDR3 contains 16 residues. The CDR3 reads CASSSDRRSGANVLTF. In DNA form, the CDR3 reads TGTGCCAGCAGCTCGGACAGGCGGTCTGGGGCCAACGTCCTGACTTTC.

The chain carries TRBV30 and TRBJ1-3; 8 bases are a match to TRBD1. Germline V CDR1 and CDR2: GTSNPN, SVGIG (reference sequence). The CDR3 has 14 amino acids. After removal of 7 bases from V and 0 bases from J, the junction contained 5 bases not matched to a gene. CDR3 protein: CASTGGGSGNTIYF. Written as DNA, the CDR3 is TGTGCCTCCACAGGGGGAGGCTCTGGAAACACCATATATTTT.

The chain couples TRBV6-4 to TRBJ2-1; TRBD1 or TRBD2 may be the D gene (5 bases each). The germline V gene has CDR1 MRHNA and CDR2 SNTAGT. This CDR3 has 16 residues. The V gene lost 0 bases and the J gene lost 6 bases, with 15 bases spanning the gap. The chain's CDR3 is CASSDSQLDGGNEQFF. The CDR3 coding sequence is TGTGCCAGCAGTGACTCACAACTAGATGGGGGCAATGAGCAGTTCTTC.

DNA of the CDR3: TGTGCCAGCAGCTTAGGAGGGGCCGGGACAGGGGGGGACTACGAGCAGTACTTC. This sequence encodes CASSLGGAGTGGDYEQYF. V usage is TRBV13 and J usage is TRBJ2-7; 11 bases agree with TRBD1. The V and J ends lost 0 bases and 3 bases, in that order; junction bases with no gene match: 10. The CDR3 has 18 residues. Germline CDR1 and CDR2: PRHDT and FYEKMQ (reference sequence).

The chain recombines TRBV10-3 with TRBJ1-1; D is unclear. V was cut by 4 bases and J by 1 base, with 10 bases left in between. The CDR3 is 14 amino acids. Germline CDR1 and CDR2: ENHRY and SYGVKD. CDR3 residues: CAISVSSGNTEAFF. In DNA, the CDR3 is TGTGCCATCAGTGTTAGTTCAGGGAACACTGAAGCTTTCTTT.

This clone has a single count. V and J are TRBV4-1 and TRBJ1-5; TRBD1 agrees at 12 bases. Germline lookup yields CDR1 MGHRA and CDR2 YSYEKL. The CDR3 is made up of 18 amino acids. With 3 bases clipped from V and 9 bases from J, the junction kept 15 bases outside the gene matches. The CDR3 reads CASSHLSGSGQGAWPQHF. CDR3 DNA sequence: TGCGCCAGCAGCCATCTTTCAGGGTCGGGACAGGGGGCTTGGCCCCAGCATTTT.

This clone was picked up one time. The chain combines TRBV6-6 with TRBJ1-1; D gene uncertain. CDR1 is MNHNY, CDR2 SVGAGI, per germline (reference sequence). CDR3 length: 14 residues. V gave up 6 bases and J gave up 1 base, with 12 bases separating them. In nucleotides, the CDR3 is TGTGCCAGCAGGACGCGGGGAAGGAACACTGAAGCTTTCTTT. Encoded protein: CASRTRGRNTEAFF.

V gene TRBV9 combines with J gene TRBJ1-1; D might be TRBD1 (6 bases). V lost 1 base, J lost 4 bases, and 14 bases lay in between. Germline loops: CDR1 SGDLS, CDR2 YYNGEE. The CDR3 has 15 residues. CDR3 region: CASSVSGVGGTEAFF. In DNA, the CDR3 is TGTGCCAGCAGCGTATCAGGGGTTGGAGGCACTGAAGCTTTCTTT.

This clone occurred a few times. The chain links TRBV18 to TRBJ1-2; 7 bases line up with TRBD1. The V gene's germline CDR1 is KGHSH and CDR2 LQKENI. The CDR3 is 13 residues long. V was pared by 5 bases and J by 7 bases, with 7 bases of the junction left unmatched. CDR3 sequence reads: CASSAGQILGYTF. The CDR3 DNA sequence: TGTGCCAGCTCAGCGGGACAGATCCTTGGCTACACCTTC. The whole variable domain, remainder taken from reference TRBV18 and TRBJ1-2, is NAGVMQNPRHLVRRRGQEARLRCSPMKGHSHVYWYRQLPEEGLKFMVYLQKENIIDESGMPKERFSAEFPKEGPSILRIQQVVRGDSAAYFCASSAGQILGYTFGSGTRLTVV.

The CDR3 nucleotides are TGTGCCAGCAGTTTAGGGTCCTTATCGGGGGCGGTCTATGGCTACACCTTC. Amino acid sequence: CASSLGSLSGAVYGYTF. V usage is TRBV27 and J usage is TRBJ1-2; tentatively, D is TRBD1 (6 bases). Between the trimmed V and J ends, which lost 2 bases and 4 bases, there was a span of 20 bases. Germline V gene lookup returns CDR1 MNHEY and CDR2 SMNVEV (reference sequence). CDR3 length: 17 residues.

The chain has TRBV4-1 and TRBJ2-3, with TRBD1 identical over 12 bases. The CDR3 is made up of 16 amino acids. V shed 2 bases and J 5 bases; nucleotides not matched to a gene: 5. Per germline, CDR1 MGHRA and CDR2 YSYEKL. The CDR3 DNA sequence: TGCGCCAGCAGCCAATCCGGGACAGGGGGCTTAGATACGCAGTATTTT. Protein: CASSQSGTGGLDTQYF.